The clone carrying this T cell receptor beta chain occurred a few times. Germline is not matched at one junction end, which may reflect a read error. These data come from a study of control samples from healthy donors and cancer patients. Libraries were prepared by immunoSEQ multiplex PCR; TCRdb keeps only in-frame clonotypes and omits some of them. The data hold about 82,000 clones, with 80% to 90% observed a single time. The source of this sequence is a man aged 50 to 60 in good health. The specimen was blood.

The chain's CDR3 is CASSDRGLKSIVF. CDR3 nucleotide sequence: TGTGCCAGCAGTGACAGGGGCCTTAAGTCAATTGTCTTC. This chain links TRBV6-1 with TRBJ2-1, with a possible D match to TRBD1 (6 bases). This CDR3 is 13 amino acids long. Germline V gives CDR1 MNHNS, CDR2 SASEGT.